Listed below are T cell receptor beta chains from one sample, sequenced in a study of blood T cell repertoires in COVID-19. Sequencing was performed with immunoSEQ multiplex PCR; in TCRdb, only in-frame clones are kept and a portion is missing. The top ten hold about 10% of the sample, which has 150,000 to 200,000 clones, roughly 88% seen once. The source material was peripheral blood. These receptors were collected from a woman older than 75 with active or convalescent COVID-19. Each CDR3 is given with its conserved first and last residue. D genes are given only for firm matches. Clone size, where shown, is once, few, many, or a class for clones that have expanded.

V gene,J gene,D gene,clone size,CDR3 protein,CDR3 DNA
TRBV11-2,TRBJ1-1,-,-,CASRSRLRGGSKAFF,TGTGCCAGCAGGTCTCGGTTGAGGGGAGGATCGAAAGCTTTCTTT
TRBV4-3,TRBJ1-2,-,-,CASSQDREGGYTF,TGCGCCAGCAGCCAAGACAGGGAAGGTGGCTACACCTTC
TRBV16,TRBJ2-3,-,-,CASSPSRQAGPSSDTQYF,TGTGCCAGCAGCCCATCAAGACAGGCAGGGCCCTCCTCAGATACGCAGTATTTT
TRBV6-5,TRBJ1-1,TRBD1,-,CASDGQGKAFF,TGTGCCAGCGACGGACAGGGTAAAGCTTTCTTT
TRBV6-2/TRBV6-3,TRBJ1-5,-,once,CASSYSIALGGQPQHF,TGTGCCAGCAGTTACTCGATCGCTTTAGGGGGTCAGCCCCAGCATTTT
TRBV10-3,TRBJ1-2,TRBD1,-,CAISERSGQGLKGYTF,TGTGCCATCAGTGAGAGGTCGGGACAGGGATTAAAGGGCTACACCTTC
TRBV7-9,TRBJ2-1,TRBD2,-,CASSFPSGGIQEQFF,TGTGCCAGCAGCTTTCCTAGCGGGGGCATACAAGAGCAGTTCTTC
TRBV7-9,TRBJ1-1,TRBD1,-,CASRGQEESEAFF,TGTGCCAGCAGGGGACAGGAAGAGTCTGAAGCTTTCTTT
TRBV5-1,TRBJ2-2,-,-,CASSLTSARSTGELFF,TGCGCCAGCAGCTTGACTAGTGCCCGGAGCACCGGGGAGCTGTTTTTT
TRBV2,TRBJ2-1,-,-,CASRDYNEQFF,TGTGCCAGCCGGGACTACAATGAGCAGTTCTTC
TRBV27,TRBJ1-5,TRBD1,many,CASSATGTVYSNQPQHF,TGTGCCAGCAGTGCAACCGGGACAGTTTATAGCAATCAGCCCCAGCATTTT
TRBV18,TRBJ1-1,-,many,CASSPSGVSTEAFF,TGTGCCAGCTCACCATCGGGGGTGAGCACTGAAGCTTTCTTT
TRBV6-5,TRBJ2-7,TRBD1,-,CASSYSRGRVEQYF,TGTGCCAGCAGTTACTCGAGGGGGCGGGTAGAGCAGTACTTC
TRBV28,TRBJ1-2,TRBD1,few,CASSPYTTGALSEEGYTF,TGTGCCAGCAGTCCTTACACGACAGGGGCCCTCTCTGAGGAAGGCTACACCTTC
TRBV6-5,TRBJ1-1,-,-,CASGTIGTEAFF,TGTGCCAGCGGGACAATAGGGACTGAAGCTTTCTTT
TRBV27,TRBJ1-6,-,-,CASSSPSLRVRNSPLHF,TGTGCCAGCAGCTCCCCCTCCCTTAGAGTTCGGAATTCACCCCTCCACTTT
TRBV19,TRBJ2-5,TRBD2,-,CASSNPSGAQETQYF,TGTGCCAGTAGTAATCCTAGCGGGGCTCAAGAGACCCAGTACTTC
TRBV6-2/TRBV6-3,TRBJ2-1,TRBD2,-,CASSTPLAGAYNEQFF,TGTGCCAGCAGTACGCCCCTAGCGGGGGCCTACAATGAGCAGTTCTTC
TRBV11-2,TRBJ1-1,-,-,CASRPRASTEAFF,TGTGCCAGCAGACCGAGGGCTAGCACTGAAGCTTTCTTT
TRBV2,TRBJ2-2,-,-,CASSSTRVSNTGELFF,TGTGCCAGCAGCTCCACCAGGGTGTCCAACACCGGGGAGCTGTTTTTT
TRBV6-2/TRBV6-3,TRBJ1-5,TRBD1,-,CASSYRTTGVSNQPQHF,TGTGCCAGCAGTTACCGAACGACAGGGGTTAGCAATCAGCCCCAGCATTTT
TRBV5-4,TRBJ2-2,TRBD2,once,CASSWQRGRAGELFF,TGTGCCAGCAGCTGGCAACGGGGGAGGGCCGGGGAGCTGTTTTTT
TRBV27,TRBJ1-1,TRBD1,-,CASSLSDRVTEAFF,TGTGCCAGCAGTTTATCGGACAGGGTCACTGAAGCTTTCTTT
TRBV9,TRBJ1-4,-,-,CASSVGGAGEKLFF,TGTGCCAGCAGCGTAGGCGGGGCCGGGGAAAAACTGTTTTTT
TRBV14,TRBJ1-2,TRBD1,-,CASSQGRTGPVGYTF,TGTGCCAGCAGCCAAGGGCGGACAGGGCCTGTTGGCTACACCTTC
TRBV21-1,TRBJ1-6,-,-,CASRFGVDNSPLHF,TGTGCCAGCAGATTCGGGGTAGATAATTCACCCCTCCACTTT
TRBV19,TRBJ2-5,TRBD1,-,CASSMGQGVRETQYF,TGTGCCAGTAGTATGGGACAGGGGGTTCGGGAGACCCAGTACTTC
TRBV19,TRBJ1-5,-,once,CASSIGRRINQPQHF,TGTGCCAGTAGTATCGGGAGGCGGATTAATCAGCCCCAGCATTTT
TRBV11-3,TRBJ1-1,-,-,CASSLSEGSDTEAFF,TGTGCCAGCAGCTTAAGCGAGGGCTCGGACACTGAAGCTTTCTTT
TRBV5-1,TRBJ2-7,TRBD1,-,CASSGGTGFYEQYF,TGCGCCAGCAGTGGAGGGACAGGTTTCTACGAGCAGTACTTC
TRBV6-2/TRBV6-3,TRBJ1-5,TRBD1,-,CASSYEISQGVYQPQHF,TGTGCCAGCAGTTACGAAATATCACAGGGGGTTTACCAGCCCCAGCATTTT
TRBV18,TRBJ2-7,-,-,CASSPSGDPRYEQYF,TGTGCCAGCTCACCCTCAGGGGACCCCCGGTACGAGCAGTACTTC
TRBV5-1,TRBJ2-5,TRBD2,-,CASSQVAGGVETQYF,TGCGCCAGCAGCCAAGTAGCGGGGGGTGTGGAGACCCAGTACTTC
TRBV5-5,TRBJ2-2,-,once,CASRSGLPEIGELFF,TGTGCCAGCAGGTCCGGACTACCAGAGATCGGGGAGCTGTTTTTT
TRBV5-5,TRBJ2-2,TRBD1,once,CASSPLAGTGTITGELFF,TGTGCCAGCAGCCCCCTTGCCGGGACAGGGACCATCACCGGGGAGCTGTTTTTT
TRBV6-5,TRBJ2-7,TRBD2,-,CASSYQRGASYEQYF,TGTGCCAGCAGTTACCAGCGGGGGGCCTCCTACGAGCAGTACTTC
TRBV7-9,TRBJ1-1,-,-,CASSSRGYTEAFF,TGTGCCAGCAGCTCAAGGGGTTATACTGAAGCTTTCTTT
TRBV4-1,TRBJ2-2,-,-,CASSHRSGELFF,TGCGCCAGCAGCCATCGGTCCGGGGAGCTGTTTTTT
TRBV19,TRBJ1-5,TRBD1,-,CASSIKGAGAQPQHF,TGTGCCAGTAGTATTAAGGGGGCAGGGGCTCAGCCCCAGCATTTT
TRBV6-2/TRBV6-3,TRBJ1-5,TRBD1,-,CASSFQGANQPQHF,TGTGCCAGCAGTTTTCAGGGGGCCAATCAGCCCCAGCATTTT
TRBV6-6,TRBJ2-5,-,-,CASTFLETQYF,TGTGCCAGCACGTTTCTAGAGACCCAGTACTTC
TRBV6-5,TRBJ1-1,-,once,CASMRGNTEAFF,TGTGCCAGCATGAGAGGGAACACTGAAGCTTTCTTT
TRBV3-1/TRBV3-2,TRBJ1-4,-,few,CASRKAGNEKLFF,TGTGCCAGCCGAAAGGCGGGGAATGAAAAACTGTTTTTT
TRBV12-3/TRBV12-4,TRBJ2-5,TRBD1,-,CASKGTGKETQYF,TGTGCCAGCAAGGGGACAGGGAAAGAGACCCAGTACTTC
TRBV10-3,TRBJ1-1,TRBD1,-,CAIRRTGTGVMNTEAFF,TGTGCCATCAGGCGAACCGGGACAGGGGTAATGAACACTGAAGCTTTCTTT
TRBV7-3,TRBJ2-5,-,once,CASSFTGQETQYF,TGTGCCAGCAGTTTCACGGGGCAAGAGACCCAGTACTTC
TRBV27,TRBJ1-1,-,-,CASSEQGATEAFF,TGTGCCAGCAGCGAACAGGGAGCGACTGAAGCTTTCTTT
TRBV19,TRBJ1-5,TRBD1,-,CASSIGQGHQPQHF,TGTGCCAGTAGTATCGGACAGGGCCATCAGCCCCAGCATTTT
TRBV27,TRBJ1-1,-,-,CASRPDSSNTEAFF,TGTGCCAGCAGGCCGGACAGCTCCAACACTGAAGCTTTCTTT
TRBV19,TRBJ1-5,-,-,CASRGGWNQPQHF,TGTGCCAGTAGGGGAGGCTGGAATCAGCCCCAGCATTTT
TRBV4-3,TRBJ2-3,-,-,CASSQLGWADTQYF,TGCGCCAGCAGCCAACTTGGATGGGCGGATACGCAGTATTTT
TRBV6-1,TRBJ2-5,-,-,CASSEGQDSFQETQYF,TGTGCCAGCAGTGAAGGGCAGGACAGCTTCCAAGAGACCCAGTACTTC
TRBV15,TRBJ1-2,-,few,CATSGQRGYGYTF,TGTGCCACCAGCGGCCAAAGGGGGTATGGCTACACCTTC